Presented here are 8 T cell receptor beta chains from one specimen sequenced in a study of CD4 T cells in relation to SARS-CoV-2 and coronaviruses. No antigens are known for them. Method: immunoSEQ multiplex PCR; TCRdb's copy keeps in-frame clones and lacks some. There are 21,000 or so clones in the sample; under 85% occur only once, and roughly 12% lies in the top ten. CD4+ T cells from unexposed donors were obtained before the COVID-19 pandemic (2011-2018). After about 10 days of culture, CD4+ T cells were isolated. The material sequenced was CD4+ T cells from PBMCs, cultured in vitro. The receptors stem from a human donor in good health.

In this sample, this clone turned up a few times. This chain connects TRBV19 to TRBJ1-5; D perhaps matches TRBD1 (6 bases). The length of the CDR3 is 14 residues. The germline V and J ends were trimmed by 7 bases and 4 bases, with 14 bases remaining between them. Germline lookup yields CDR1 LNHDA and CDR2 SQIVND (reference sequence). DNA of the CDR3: TGTGCCAGTACGATTTCAGGGGCAAATCAGCCCCAGCATTTT. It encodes CASTISGANQPQHF.

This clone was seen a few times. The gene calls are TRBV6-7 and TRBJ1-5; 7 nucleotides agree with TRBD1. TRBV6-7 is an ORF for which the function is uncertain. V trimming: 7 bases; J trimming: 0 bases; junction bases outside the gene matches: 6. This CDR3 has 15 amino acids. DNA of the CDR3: TGTGCCAGCACCCTGACAGGGTTTAGCAATCAGCCCCAGCATTTT. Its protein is CASTLTGFSNQPQHF.

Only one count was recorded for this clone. The CDR3 DNA reads TGTGCCAGCAAGACCAACGGGGGTGGCAATCAGCCCCAGCATTTT. Protein: CASKTNGGGNQPQHF. The J gene is TRBJ1-5, the V gene TRBV6-5; maybe TRBD1 (5 bases). The germline gives CDR1 MNHEY, CDR2 SVGAGI. V was trimmed by 7 bases and J by 2 bases, leaving 15 bases between them. The CDR3 runs 15 residues.

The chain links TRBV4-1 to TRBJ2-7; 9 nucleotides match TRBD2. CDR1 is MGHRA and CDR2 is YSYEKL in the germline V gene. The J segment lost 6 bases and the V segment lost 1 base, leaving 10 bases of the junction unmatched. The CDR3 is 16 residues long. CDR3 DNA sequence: TGCGCCAGCAGCCAAGTTTCCCTAGCGGGAAACTTCGAGCAGTACTTC. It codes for CASSQVSLAGNFEQYF.

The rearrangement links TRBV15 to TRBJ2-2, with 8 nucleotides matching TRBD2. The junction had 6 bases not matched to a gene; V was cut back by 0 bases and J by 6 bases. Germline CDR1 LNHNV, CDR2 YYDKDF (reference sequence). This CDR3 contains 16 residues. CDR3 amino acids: CATSRETPGGAGELFF. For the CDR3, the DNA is TGTGCCACCAGCAGAGAAACCCCCGGGGGGGCCGGGGAGCTGTTTTTT.

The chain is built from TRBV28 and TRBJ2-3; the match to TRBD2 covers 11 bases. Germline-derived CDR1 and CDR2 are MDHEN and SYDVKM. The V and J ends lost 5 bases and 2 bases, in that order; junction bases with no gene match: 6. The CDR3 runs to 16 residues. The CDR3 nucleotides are TGTGCCAGCAGTCGTAGCGGGAGGGAGAACACAGATACGCAGTATTTT. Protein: CASSRSGRENTDTQYF.

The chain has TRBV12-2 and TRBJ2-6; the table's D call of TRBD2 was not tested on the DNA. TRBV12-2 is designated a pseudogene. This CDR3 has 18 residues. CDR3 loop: CASRLALAGAAGANVLTF. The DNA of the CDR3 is TGTGCAAGTCGCTTAGCCTTAGCGGGAGCTGCCGGGGCCAACGTCCTGACTTTC.

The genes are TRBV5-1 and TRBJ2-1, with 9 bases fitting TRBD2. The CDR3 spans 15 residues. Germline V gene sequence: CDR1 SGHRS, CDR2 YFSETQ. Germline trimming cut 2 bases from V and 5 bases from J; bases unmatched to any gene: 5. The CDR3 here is CASSFSAGGHNEQFF. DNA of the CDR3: TGCGCCAGCAGCTTCTCAGCGGGAGGTCACAATGAGCAGTTCTTC.